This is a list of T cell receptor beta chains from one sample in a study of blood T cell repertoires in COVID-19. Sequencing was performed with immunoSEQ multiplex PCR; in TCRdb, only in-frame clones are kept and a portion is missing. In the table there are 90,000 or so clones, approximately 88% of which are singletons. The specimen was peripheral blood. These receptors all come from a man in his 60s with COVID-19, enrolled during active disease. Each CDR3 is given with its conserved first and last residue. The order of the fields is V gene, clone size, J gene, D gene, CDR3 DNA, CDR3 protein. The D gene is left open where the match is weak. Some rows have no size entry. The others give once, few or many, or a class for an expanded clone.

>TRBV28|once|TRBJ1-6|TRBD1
TGTGCCAGCAGGGGCATTAAGGGGGCCAACTATAATTCACCCCTCCACTTT
CASRGIKGANYNSPLHF
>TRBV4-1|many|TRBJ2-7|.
TGCGCCAGCAGCCCCGGAGAGGCCTTACCTTACGAGCAGTACTTC
CASSPGEALPYEQYF
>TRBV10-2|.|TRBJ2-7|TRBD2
TGCGCCAGCAGTAGGCTAGCGGGAGGCTCCTACGAGCAGTACTTC
CASSRLAGGSYEQYF
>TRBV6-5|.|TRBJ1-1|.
TGTGCCAGCAGCCTTGGACAGCACATGAACACTGAAGCTTTCTTT
CASSLGQHMNTEAFF
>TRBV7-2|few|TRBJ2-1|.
TGTGCCAGCACTGTCGGGGGATCCTCCTACAATGAGCAGTTCTTC
CASTVGGSSYNEQFF
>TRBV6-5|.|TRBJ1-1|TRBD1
TGTGCCAGCACCCTAAAGGGGGACAGGGAGACTGAAGCTTTCTTT
CASTLKGDRETEAFF
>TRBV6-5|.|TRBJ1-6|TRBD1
TGTGCCAGCAGTCCGGGACAGTTTAATTCACCCCTCCACTTT
CASSPGQFNSPLHF
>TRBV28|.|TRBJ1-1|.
TGTGCCAGCAGTTTATCTTGGCCATACATGAACACTGAAGCTTTCTTT
CASSLSWPYMNTEAFF
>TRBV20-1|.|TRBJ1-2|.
TGCAGTGCTAGTACGGGGAATGGCTACACCTTC
CSASTGNGYTF
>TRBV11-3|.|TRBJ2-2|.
TGTGCCAGCAGCTTAGAAAGCGACACCGGGGAGCTGTTTTTT
CASSLESDTGELFF
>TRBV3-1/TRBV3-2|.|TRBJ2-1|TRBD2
TGTGCCAGCAGCCAAGATCTTGCTAGCGGCAATGAGCAGTTCTTC
CASSQDLASGNEQFF
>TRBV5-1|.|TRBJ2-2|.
TGCGCCAGCAGCTTTGAGGGATCCGGGGAGCTGTTTTTT
CASSFEGSGELFF